This paragraph covers one TCR beta chain sequence. Between the trimmed V and J ends, which lost 0 bases and 7 bases, there was a span of 18 bases. This CDR3 comprises 16 residues. Germline loops: CDR1 LNHNV, CDR2 YYDKDF (reference sequence). This specimen belongs to a study of blood T cell repertoires in COVID-19. Only in-frame clones appear in the TCRdb table, and some are missing; sequencing was by immunoSEQ multiplex PCR. The sample has approximately 300,000 clones; 88% are singletons. This clonotype was sampled from a woman between 45 and 65 years old with active or convalescent COVID-19. Sequenced: peripheral blood. V is TRBV15 and J is TRBJ1-1; D is unclear. Here the CDR3 DNA reads TGTGCCACCAGCAGAGATTACAGACGGCGTTCTGGTGAAGCTTTCTTT. It codes for CATSRDYRRRSGEAFF.